Each of the 17 T cell receptor beta chains below was sequenced from the same sample in a study of regulatory T cells in long-lasting Graves disease. Time point of the sample: newly diagnosed GD, antithyroid drugs for less than 3 months. PBMC RNA was the source of the TCR library. With iRepertoire HTBI primers and Arm-PCR of CDR3 regions, TCR beta libraries were built. TCRdb ran MiXCR on the multiplex PCR reads and lists one entry per CDR3 protein. This table holds approximately 350,000 distinct CDR3 sequences, 16% found once. This same sample was also taken into another study, of T cells in Graves' hyperthyroidism and ophthalmopathy.

The starting material was peripheral blood mononuclear cells (PBMCs), obtained at new diagnosis, from a patient treated with antithyroid drugs. These receptors came from a woman under 30 with Graves disease.

The chain recombines TRBV27 with TRBJ2-1; weak D call: TRBD1 (6 bases). This CDR3 spans 16 amino acids. Trimming cost V 7 bases and J 5 bases, with 21 bases left between them. Germline lookup yields CDR1 MNHEY and CDR2 SMNVEV (reference sequence). The CDR3, as DNA: TGTGCCAGCACGATCGGATGGACAGAGAACCACAATGAGCAGTTCTTC. It is translated as CASTIGWTENHNEQFF.

The V and J genes are TRBV14 and TRBJ2-1, with 9 bases lining up with TRBD2. This CDR3 is built from 15 residues. J gave up 6 bases and V 2 bases, and 5 bases lay outside the gene matches. CDR1 and CDR2 (germline): SGHDN, FVKESK. The CDR3, as DNA: TGTGCCAGCAGCCAAATAGCGGGAGTGGTCAATGAGCAGTTCTTC. Amino acid sequence: CASSQIAGVVNEQFF.

In the case of this clonotype: A read error may explain this, as a much larger clone is one base away. The rearrangement links TRBV2 to TRBJ1-6; the D gene is possibly TRBD1 (6 bases). The CDR3 has 13 amino acids. Germline values: CDR1 SNHLY, CDR2 FYNNEI. V was trimmed by 9 bases and J by 8 bases, leaving 14 bases between them. The CDR3 sequence: CARTGLRDSPLHF. The DNA for the CDR3 is TGTGCCAGAACAGGGTTGAGGGATTCACCCCTCCACTTT.

This clonotype was detected only a few times. The chain has TRBV20-1 and TRBJ2-7; 9 nucleotides align to TRBD1. The CDR3 has 15 residues. Germline trimming cut 4 bases from V and 9 bases from J; bases unmatched to any gene: 16. Germline V gives CDR1 DFQATT, CDR2 SNEGSKA (reference sequence). CDR3 sequence reads: CSATVDRGNGSGQYF. The CDR3 bases are TGCAGTGCTACTGTCGACAGGGGGAATGGGTCTGGGCAGTACTTC.

This clonotype was detected only once. This may stem from a read error, because a much larger clone lies one nucleotide away. The CDR3 loop is CASRLDANQPRHF. DNA for the CDR3: TGCGCCAGCAGGCTAGACGCGAATCAGCCCCGGCATTTT. This sequence joins TRBV5-1 and TRBJ1-5; D unresolved. This CDR3 region has 13 residues. CDR1 and CDR2 from the germline V gene are SGHRS and YFSETQ.

This clonotype was counted only a few times. CDR3 nucleotide sequence: TGTGCCAGCAGTTTGGGACAGGGCAGACCCGGGGAGCTGTTTTTT. This translates into CASSLGQGRPGELFF. J is TRBJ2-2 and V is TRBV6-5; 9 nucleotides line up with TRBD1. The CDR3 sequence is 15 residues long. The germline CDR1 and CDR2 sequences are MNHEY and SVGAGI. Trimming took 4 bases from V and 6 from J; bases not matched to a gene: 6.

This clonotype has a count of ten or more. V and J are TRBV20-1 and TRBJ2-1; the D gene is possibly TRBD2 (5 bases). From germline, CDR1 is DFQATT and CDR2 SNEGSKA (reference sequence). The CDR3 extends over 15 amino acids. Deletions cut 3 bases from V and 4 bases from J, with 16 bases between. The CDR3 protein is CSARIWERSYNEQFF. Written as DNA, the CDR3 is TGCAGTGCTAGGATTTGGGAGAGATCGTACAATGAGCAGTTCTTC.

This clonotype came up a few times. The chain uses TRBV19 and TRBJ1-5; 11 bases are a match to TRBD1. This CDR3 contains 17 residues. With V trimmed by 3 bases and J by 4 bases, 8 bases remained unmatched. Germline CDR1 is LNHDA and CDR2 is SQIVND (reference sequence). The CDR3 nucleotides are TGTGCCAGTAGTATTTGGGTAGGACAGGGGGCAAATCAGCCCCAGCATTTT. Translated, it gives CASSIWVGQGANQPQHF. Full variable domain (remainder filled in from reference TRBV19 and TRBJ1-5): DGGITQSPKYLFRKEGQNVTLSCEQNLNHDAMYWYRQDPGQGLRLIYYSQIVNDFQKGDIAEGYSVSREKKESFPLTVTSAQKNPTAFYLCASSIWVGQGANQPQHFGDGTRLSIL.

At least ten counts were recorded for this clonotype. The junction and the germline gene differ at one end; a read error may be behind it. The V gene is TRBV5-1, the J gene TRBJ2-3; D is possibly TRBD2 (5 bases). Germline lookup yields CDR1 SGHRS and CDR2 YFSETQ. The CDR3 is 14 residues long. The CDR3 region has the DNA TGTGCCAGCAGCCGGGGAGAGCACACAGATACGCAGTATTTT. Protein product: CASSRGEHTDTQYF.

J is TRBJ1-4 and V is TRBV7-8; D perhaps matches TRBD1 (5 bases). The CDR3 length is 14 residues. The V end was cut by 6 bases, the J end by 8 bases, with 16 bases between. Germline V CDR1 and CDR2: SGHVS, FQNEAQ. Written as DNA, the CDR3 is TGTGCCAGCAGACAAACCCGGGCAGGGGAAAAACTGTTTTTT. This codes for CASRQTRAGEKLFF.

There are many counts of this clonotype. The gene calls are TRBV30 and TRBJ2-7; maybe TRBD1 (5 bases). V was shortened by 1 base and J by 3 bases, with 10 bases between the two germline ends. The CDR3 has 13 amino acids. CDR1 and CDR2 from the germline V gene are GTSNPN and SVGIG (reference sequence). CDR3 nucleotide sequence: TGTGCCTGGAGTGGTCGCAGGGACTACGAGCAGTACTTC. Amino acids: CAWSGRRDYEQYF.

V gene TRBV9 combines with J gene TRBJ1-2; D uncertain. Germline CDR1 is SGDLS and CDR2 is YYNGEE. There are 17 residues in the CDR3. Trimming removed 0 bases from V and 1 base from J, with 16 bases in between. CDR3 DNA sequence: TGTGCCAGCAGCGTAGAGGCCAGACCATCGGGTAACTATGGCTACACCTTC. It yields the protein CASSVEARPSGNYGYTF. The complete variable domain, with remaining parts taken from reference TRBV9 and TRBJ1-2, reads DSGVTQTPKHLITATGQRVTLRCSPRSGDLSVYWYQQSLDQGLQFLIQYYNGEERAKGNILERFSAQQFPDLHSELNLSSLELGDSALYFCASSVEARPSGNYGYTFGSGTRLTVV.

The chain has TRBV5-4 and TRBJ2-7, with 7 bases identical to TRBD2. This CDR3 comprises 14 residues. Germline assignment: CDR1 SGHNT and CDR2 YYREEE (reference sequence). Unmatched junction bases numbered 6, after V lost 0 bases and J lost 6 bases. In nucleotides, the CDR3 is TGTGCCAGCAGCTTGGTCGCTAGCGGAGGCGAGCAGTACTTC. It encodes CASSLVASGGEQYF.

This clonotype was recorded at least ten times. In nucleotides, the CDR3 is TGTGCCAGCAGCTTACACCGCCAAGGCCCCATCACAGATACGCAGTATTTT. This codes for CASSLHRQGPITDTQYF. The chain uses TRBV7-8 and TRBJ2-3, with D hard to call. Germline V gene sequence: CDR1 SGHVS, CDR2 FQNEAQ. The CDR3 runs 17 residues. V lost 2 bases and J 2 bases, leaving 17 bases between the germline ends.

Many counts were recorded for this clonotype. The gene calls are TRBV28 and TRBJ1-5; D perhaps matches TRBD1 (6 bases). In germline, CDR1 is MDHEN, CDR2 SYDVKM. This CDR3 spans 16 amino acids. The V end was cut by 5 bases, the J end by 6 bases, with 20 bases between. The CDR3 loop is CASSNPTDRFGQPQHF. DNA for the CDR3: TGTGCCAGCAGTAATCCTACCGACAGGTTCGGTCAGCCCCAGCATTTT. The full variable domain, with the rest looked up from reference TRBV28 and TRBJ1-5, is DVKVTQSSRYLVKRTGEKVFLECVQDMDHENMFWYRQDPGLGLRLIYFSYDVKMKEKGDIPEGYSVSREKKERFSLILESASTNQTSMYLCASSNPTDRFGQPQHFGDGTRLSIL.

A few counts support this clonotype. The V and J genes are TRBV5-5 and TRBJ1-4; possible D gene TRBD1, 5 bases. The CDR3 totals 16 residues. Trimming removed 4 bases at V and 3 bases at J, with 16 bases between. Looked up from germline, CDR1 is SGHKS and CDR2 is YYEKEE (reference sequence). The CDR3 protein is CASSPGHNGANEKLFF. In nucleotides, the CDR3 is TGTGCCAGCAGCCCTGGACACAACGGAGCTAATGAAAAACTGTTTTTT.

This clonotype occurred many times. The V gene is TRBV7-8, the J gene TRBJ2-7; D possibly corresponds to TRBD2 (6 bases). CDR3 length equals 14 residues. Germline V gene data show CDR1 as SGHVS and CDR2 as FQNEAQ. V lost 0 bases to trimming and J lost 5 bases, with 11 bases between them. The CDR3 nucleotides read TGTGCCAGCAGCTTAGCATCCCCGGGAGACGAGCAGTACTTC. Residues: CASSLASPGDEQYF.